This is a list of T cell receptor beta chains from one sample in a study of blood T cells in healthy people across ages. Each CDR3 protein gets one entry after TCRdb re-called the 5' RACE reads with MiXCR. The sample lists 600,000 to 900,000 distinct CDR3 sequences; roughly 24% were seen once. These data were likewise used in another study, on T cells of mothers and their children.

Material: blood. These receptor sequences come from a boy younger than 18 in good health. CDR3s include the opening cysteine and the closing phenylalanine or tryptophan.

j_call v_call cdr3_aa
TRBJ1-5 TRBV24-1 CATSDFGGYGNQPQHF
- TRBV28 CASSPNRSLLEQYF
TRBJ2-3 TRBV6-2/TRBV6-3 CASSNDQTGRVPDTQYF
TRBJ1-2 TRBV2 CASYSWDRPNTF
- TRBV29-1 CSVEVESEQFF
TRBJ2-2 TRBV9 CASSVSGLAGDYTTGELFF
TRBJ2-1 TRBV24-1 CATSTLRDGSYNEQFF
TRBJ1-1 TRBV6-6 CASSSSGTEAFF
TRBJ2-1 TRBV27 CASSPGSSVSSYNEQFF
TRBJ2-7 TRBV29-1 CSVLGTGVYEQYF
TRBJ1-5 TRBV2 CASSGTDLGNQPQHF
TRBJ1-2 TRBV6-2/TRBV6-3 CASSTGGHGYTF
TRBJ1-5 TRBV9 CASSYEGRVNQPQHF
TRBJ2-1 TRBV12-3/TRBV12-4 CASSFLASGGPIYNEQFF
TRBJ2-3 TRBV6-4 CASSASGGATDTQYF
TRBJ2-5 TRBV2 CASAGGPETQYF
TRBJ2-3 TRBV6-5 CASSYSLFRGDTQYF
TRBJ2-2 TRBV29-1 CSVENGRAANTGELFF
TRBJ1-3 TRBV12-3/TRBV12-4 CASSLATARGNTIYF
TRBJ1-2 TRBV30 CAWRGLGTGGGYTF
TRBJ2-5 TRBV7-2 CASSYRAQETQYF
TRBJ2-1 TRBV28 CASSLVGFDNEQFF
TRBJ2-7 TRBV7-3 CASSPSSLGEQYF
TRBJ2-3 TRBV9 CASSVSLPDTQYF
TRBJ2-6 TRBV12-3/TRBV12-4 CASSRQRSGANVLTF
TRBJ2-7 TRBV27 CASRRDSSYEQYF
TRBJ2-1 TRBV7-6 CASSLAWRGDNEQFF
TRBJ2-5 TRBV6-2/TRBV6-3 CASSPPSSTIETQYF
TRBJ1-2 TRBV14 CASSQALLRGAGNYGYTF
TRBJ2-2 TRBV27 CASSLGTVAGELFF
TRBJ2-5 TRBV14 CASSQDTPEQGTGETQYF
TRBJ2-3 TRBV4-2 CASRLADSTDTQYF
TRBJ1-6 TRBV7-7 CASILGRIKNSPLHF
TRBJ1-2 TRBV5-5 CASSSKPLDRRSNHGYTF
TRBJ1-6 TRBV5-1 CASSLDHLGNSPLHF
TRBJ2-5 TRBV2 CASSDPLSGKRETQHF
TRBJ2-1 TRBV4-1 CASSQAEEAGAARFF
TRBJ1-3 TRBV11-2 CASSSVRGVGNTIYF
TRBJ1-4 TRBV7-8 CASSLGSSNEKLFF
TRBJ2-4 TRBV3-1 CAGSPGSALAKNIQYF
TRBJ2-5 TRBV5-1 CASSSYGKQETQYF
TRBJ2-5 TRBV15 CATSRTRGGEETQYF
TRBJ1-2 TRBV20-1 CSARDWGQYLNYGYTF
TRBJ2-7 TRBV21-1 CASSNFLGTSGRSYEQYF
TRBJ1-1 TRBV29-1 CSGKQESDTEAFF
TRBJ2-3 TRBV5-1 CASSPLQGLGADTQYF
TRBJ2-5 TRBV12-3/TRBV12-4 CASSMGLAAAWQYF
TRBJ1-2 TRBV29-1 CSVRGVLNYGYPF
TRBJ2-1 TRBV5-1 CASSLRWAPSSYNEQFF
TRBJ1-5 TRBV12-3/TRBV12-4 CASSLEQGSQPQHF
TRBJ2-5 TRBV7-2 CASSFSGDSETQYF
TRBJ2-7 TRBV7-9 CASSADGGDSYEQYF
TRBJ1-2 TRBV28 CASSRGFGFYGYTF
TRBJ2-1 TRBV4-1 CASSQESRGVSYNEQFF
TRBJ2-1 TRBV5-1 CASSSLLAGSSYNEQFF
TRBJ1-2 TRBV29-1 CSVALQGESAGYTF
TRBJ2-7 TRBV6-2/TRBV6-3 CASKGLIAQQYF
TRBJ1-2 TRBV5-5 CASSQDPGGYGYTF
TRBJ2-2 TRBV28 CASSGLGQRNTGELFF
TRBJ2-5 TRBV4-2 CASSLTPSEGGLTRETQYF